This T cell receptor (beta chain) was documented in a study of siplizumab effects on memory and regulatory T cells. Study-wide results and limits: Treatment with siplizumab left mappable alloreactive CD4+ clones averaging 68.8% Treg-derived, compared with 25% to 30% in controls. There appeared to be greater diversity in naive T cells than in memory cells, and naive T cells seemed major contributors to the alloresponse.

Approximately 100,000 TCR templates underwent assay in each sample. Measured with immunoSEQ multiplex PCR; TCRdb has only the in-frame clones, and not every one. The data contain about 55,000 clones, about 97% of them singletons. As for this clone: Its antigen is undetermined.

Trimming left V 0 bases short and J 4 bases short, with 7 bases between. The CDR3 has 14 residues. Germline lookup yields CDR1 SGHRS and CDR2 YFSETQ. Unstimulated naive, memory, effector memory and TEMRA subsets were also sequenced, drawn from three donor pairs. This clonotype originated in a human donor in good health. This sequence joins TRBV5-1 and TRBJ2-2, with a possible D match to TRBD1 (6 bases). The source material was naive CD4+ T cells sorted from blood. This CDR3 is CASSLDRATGELFF. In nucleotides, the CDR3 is TGCGCCAGCAGCTTGGACAGGGCCACCGGGGAGCTGTTTTTT.